Below, one TCR beta chain is given with its context. Its antigen is undetermined. The sample is drawn from a study of shared clonotypes between healthy human individuals. Germline V gives CDR1 MDHEN, CDR2 SYDVKM. The CDR3 loop spans 15 amino acids. Deletions cut 4 bases from V and 4 bases from J, with 17 bases between. Replicate PCRs from sorted subsets contained approximately 220 ng DNA, which is some 29,000 T cell genomes. Sequenced by immunoSEQ multiplex PCR; TCRdb stores in-frame clones only, minus some. The sample records millions of clones, approximately 93% being singletons. Study observations and caveats: Across a handful of donors, naive CD4 shared approximately 4.5%, naive CD8 more than 3%, memory CD4 more than 2%, memory CD8 0.4% to 0.5%.

The receptor was isolated from a man aged 18 to 30 in good health. Some clones in this sample may be carry-over from other donors' samples. The chain recombines TRBV28 with TRBJ2-7; D possibly matches TRBD1 or TRBD2 (5 bases each). Input material: naive CD4+ T cells from PBMCs. Documented subset: CD45RA+ positively selected. The CDR3 DNA reads TGTGCCAGCAGTTCCCCGGCAGGGACGAGGTACGAGCAGTACTTC. Protein sequence: CASSSPAGTRYEQYF.